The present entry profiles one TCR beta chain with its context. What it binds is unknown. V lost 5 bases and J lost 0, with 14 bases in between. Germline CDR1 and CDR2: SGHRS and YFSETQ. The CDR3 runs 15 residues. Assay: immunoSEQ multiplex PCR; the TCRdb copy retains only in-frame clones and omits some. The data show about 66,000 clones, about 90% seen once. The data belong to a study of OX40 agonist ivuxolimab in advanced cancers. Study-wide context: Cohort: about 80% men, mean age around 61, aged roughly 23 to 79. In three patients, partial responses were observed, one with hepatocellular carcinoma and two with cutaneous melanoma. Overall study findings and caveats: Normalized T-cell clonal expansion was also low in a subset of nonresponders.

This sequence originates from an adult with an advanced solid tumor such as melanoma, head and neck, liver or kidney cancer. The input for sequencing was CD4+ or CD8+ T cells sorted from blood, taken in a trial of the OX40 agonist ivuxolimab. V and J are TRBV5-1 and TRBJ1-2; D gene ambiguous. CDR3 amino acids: CASSSVGSTNYGYTF. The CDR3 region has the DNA TGCGCCAGCAGTTCCGTAGGGAGCACTAACTATGGCTACACCTTC.